This TCR beta chain is from a study of T cells after yellow fever vaccination. As for the study in general: SMART-Seq v4 Ultra Low Input prepared the low-cell-number fractions. General study points: Overall, a small share of clonotypes was seen in both CD4 and CD8 compartments. Compared with primary, the secondary response was weaker and peaked at day 5, not 15.

This CDR3 is 15 amino acids long. After removal of 6 bases from V and 1 base from J, the junction contained 8 bases not matched to a gene. From germline, CDR1 is MNHEY and CDR2 SMNVEV (reference sequence). In regard to this clonotype: The antigen remains unidentified.

A process of 5'RACE template switching, which added a universal primer site and UMIs, was used to make TCR cDNA. TCRdb processed the 5' RACE reads anew with MiXCR; each CDR3 protein has one entry. The sample gives about 320,000 distinct CDR3 sequences, 4% to 5.5% of which show up once; roughly a fifth is in the top ten. The chain joins TRBV27 to TRBJ2-7; 8 positions agree with TRBD1. The starting material was PBMCs, obtained 15 days after the yellow fever booster vaccination. The receptor was isolated from a man between 18 and 29 years old who received the YFV17D yellow fever vaccine. In nucleotides, the CDR3 is TGTGCCAGCAGACGCAGGACAGGGAGGTCCTACGAGCAGTACTTC. This encodes CASRRRTGRSYEQYF.